These 14 T cell receptor beta chains came from one sample sequenced in a study of T cell repertoires in cytomegalovirus infection. TCRdb called the reads again in MiXCR, with one record for every CDR3 protein. The data hold about a million distinct CDR3 sequences, with around 32% observed a single time. For these TCRs, the target antigens are not known. The sequences come from cultured CD8+ T cells from PBMCs, collected from culture after CMV antigen stimulation. Receptors originate from a human donor in good health (CMV status not recorded). Some clones in this sample may be carry-over from other donors' samples.

The chain's CDR3 is CSARPRGFYTGELFF. CDR3 nucleotides: TGCAGTGCTAGACCGCGGGGGTTTTACACCGGGGAGCTGTTTTTT. The chain joins TRBV20-1 to TRBJ2-2, with 7 nucleotides matching TRBD2. J lost 3 bases, V lost 2 bases, and 6 bases had no gene match. CDR3 length equals 15 residues. The germline V gene encodes CDR1 DFQATT and CDR2 SNEGSKA (reference sequence).

The chain recombines TRBV6-5 with TRBJ1-2; 8 nucleotides align to TRBD1. With 2 bases clipped from V and 2 bases from J, the junction kept 1 base outside the gene matches. Germline values: CDR1 MNHEY, CDR2 SVGAGI. CDR3 size: 14 residues. The CDR3 loop reads CASSYAGGNYGYTF. CDR3 nucleotide sequence: TGTGCCAGCAGTTACGCAGGGGGCAACTATGGCTACACCTTC.

This clonotype came up a few times. This sequence joins TRBV5-5 and TRBJ2-7, with D perhaps TRBD1 or TRBD2 (5 bases each). The CDR3 spans 13 residues. V shed 5 bases and J shed 4 bases, with 13 bases lying between them. Germline CDR1 is SGHKS and CDR2 is YYEKEE (reference sequence). The CDR3 is CASRPTGRYEQYV. Written as DNA, the CDR3 is TGTGCCAGCAGGCCTACGGGACGGTACGAGCAGTACGTC.

The chain links TRBV6-1 to TRBJ2-7; a possible D gene is TRBD1 (5 bases). With 6 bases removed from V and 0 bases from J, the gap between germline ends came to 21 bases. This CDR3 contains 17 residues. CDR1 is MNHNS, CDR2 SASEGT, per germline. Here the CDR3 reads CASSHPPTGWGSYEQYF. The CDR3 coding sequence is TGTGCCAGCAGCCATCCCCCTACAGGCTGGGGCTCCTACGAGCAGTACTTC.

This clonotype was seen a handful of times. The genes are TRBV3-1 and TRBJ1-1, with TRBD1 matching 7 bases. Per germline, CDR1 LGHDT and CDR2 YNNKEL (reference sequence). V shed 0 bases, J shed 4 bases, and the junction held 5 bases outside the gene matches. CDR3 length: 15 residues. CDR3 loop: CASSQDEGALTEAFF. The CDR3 DNA sequence: TGTGCCAGCAGCCAAGATGAGGGGGCGCTCACTGAAGCTTTCTTT.

This chain joins TRBV20-1 and TRBJ2-4; possible D gene TRBD1, 6 bases. Germline-derived CDR1 and CDR2 are DFQATT and SNEGSKA (reference sequence). The CDR3 sequence is 18 residues long. Trimming pared 6 bases from V and 1 base from J, leaving 25 bases between. The DNA of the CDR3 is TGCAGTGCCCCAGGGGCTAGTATCCGAACCATCGCCAAAAACATTCAGTACTTC. Protein product: CSAPGASIRTIAKNIQYF.

This clonotype was observed a few times. The gene calls are TRBV11-2 and TRBJ2-3; D is ambiguous. V gave up 5 bases and J gave up 4 bases, with 19 bases separating them. CDR1 SGHAT and CDR2 FQNNGV come from the germline V gene. The CDR3 length is 16 residues. The CDR3 loop reads CASSPLEESFADTQYF. In DNA form, the CDR3 reads TGTGCCAGCAGCCCCCTCGAGGAGTCGTTCGCAGATACGCAGTATTTT.

This clonotype showed up many times. This chain links TRBV5-5 with TRBJ1-5, with 10 nucleotides matching TRBD1. With 2 bases clipped from V and 1 base from J, the junction kept 6 bases outside the gene matches. This CDR3 spans 17 amino acids. Germline V gene data show CDR1 as SGHKS and CDR2 as YYEKEE (reference sequence). CDR3 nucleotide sequence: TGTGCCAGCAGCTTTGAACCGGGACAGGGGAGCAATCAGCCCCAGCATTTT. Amino acid sequence: CASSFEPGQGSNQPQHF.

A few counts support this clonotype. The chain combines TRBV7-3 with TRBJ1-1; the D gene is possibly TRBD1 (6 bases). CDR1 and CDR2 from the germline V gene are SGHTA and FQGTGA. Trimming pared 5 bases from V and 5 bases from J, leaving 21 bases between. This CDR3 comprises 16 residues. Here the CDR3 reads CASSPLAGATFTEAFF. CDR3 coding DNA: TGTGCCAGCAGCCCCCTGGCAGGGGCCACGTTTACTGAAGCTTTCTTT. Combining the CDR3 with reference TRBV7-3 and TRBJ1-1 gives the whole variable domain GAGVSQTPSNKVTEKGKYVELRCDPISGHTALYWYRQSLGQGPEFLIYFQGTGAADDSGLPNDRFFAVRPEGSVSTLKIQRTERGDSAVYLCASSPLAGATFTEAFFGQGTRLTVV.

On this clonotype: At one boundary the junction diverges from the germline segment, which might be a read error. The J gene is TRBJ2-1, the V gene TRBV7-6; D may be TRBD2 (7 bases). Germline loops: CDR1 SGHVS, CDR2 FNYEAQ. The CDR3 spans 15 residues. The CDR3 nucleotides are TGTGTCAGCAGCTTAGGGGGGGGCGTCGGGGATGAGCAGTTCTTC. This encodes CVSSLGGGVGDEQFF.

In its sample, this clonotype was seen a few times. The J gene is TRBJ2-5, the V gene TRBV9, with a possible D match to TRBD2 (7 bases). Germline lookup yields CDR1 SGDLS and CDR2 YYNGEE. This CDR3 spans 17 amino acids. V dropped 3 bases and J dropped 1 base, with 19 bases sitting between them. CDR3 nucleotide sequence: TGTGCCAGCAGCGAGAGGGGGAGCGGGGAGCTCCAAGAGACCCAGTACTTC. This encodes CASSERGSGELQETQYF.

This clonotype came up many times. This chain connects TRBV12-3 or TRBV12-4 to TRBJ2-3; 9 bases map to TRBD1. V shed 5 bases and J 1 base; nucleotides not matched to a gene: 4. The CDR3 runs 15 residues. The CDR3 DNA reads TGTGCCAGCAGTGGGGGACAGGGTGGCACAGATACGCAGTATTTT. Amino acid sequence: CASSGGQGGTDTQYF.

The chain joins TRBV10-2 to TRBJ2-5; D ambiguous. This CDR3 is 12 amino acids long. CDR1 is WSHSY, CDR2 SAAADI, per germline. Trimming removed 3 bases at V and 7 bases at J, with 9 bases between. CDR3 residues: CASSDLTPTQYF. The CDR3 nucleotides are TGCGCCAGCAGTGATTTGACCCCGACCCAGTACTTC.

The J gene is TRBJ1-6, the V gene TRBV14; D gene uncertain. The CDR3 loop spans 17 amino acids. V was shortened by 0 bases and J by 0 bases, with 9 bases between the two germline ends. From germline, CDR1 is SGHDN and CDR2 FVKESK. CDR3 DNA: TGTGCCAGCAGCCAAGATCCGGCCAGCTCCTATAATTCACCCCTCCACTTT. It encodes CASSQDPASSYNSPLHF. Looking up the rest from reference TRBV14 and TRBJ1-6 gives the full variable domain: EAGVTQFPSHSVIEKGQTVTLRCDPISGHDNLYWYRRVMGKEIKFLLHFVKESKQDESGMPNNRFLAERTGGTYSTLKVQPAELEDSGVYFCASSQDPASSYNSPLHFGNGTRLTVT.